Listed below are T cell receptor beta chains from one sample, sequenced in a study of human versus mouse CDR3 diversity and MHC coevolution. Assay: immunoSEQ multiplex PCR; the TCRdb copy retains only in-frame clones and omits some. Of around 59,000 clones in the sample, around 94% were seen once. Sequenced sample: naive CD4+ T cells from blood. The receptors stem from a person in their sixties or seventies in good health. Each CDR3 is given with its conserved first and last residue. D genes are given only for firm matches. Clone size is not always given. Where it is, it says once, few, many or a class for expanded clones.

abundance | len | j_gene | v_gene | d_gene | CDR3nt | CDR3aa
- | 15 | TRBJ1-1 | TRBV18 | - | TGTGCCAGCTCGCCAGTTAACTATGTGAACACTGAAGCTTTCTTT | CASSPVNYVNTEAFF
- | 18 | TRBJ1-3 | TRBV9 | TRBD1 | TGTGCCAGCAGCGTAGGTCCCGGGACAGGTTTCACTGGAAACACCATATATTTT | CASSVGPGTGFTGNTIYF
- | 15 | TRBJ2-7 | TRBV7-2 | - | TGTGCCAGCAGCCCCGGCCAGGGCCTAACCTACGAGCAGTACTTC | CASSPGQGLTYEQYF
- | 11 | TRBJ2-1 | TRBV11-2 | - | TGTGCCAGCAACCGCAGGGGTGAGCAGTTCTTC | CASNRRGEQFF
- | 15 | TRBJ2-7 | TRBV5-5 | - | TGTGCCAGCAGCCGAACCGGGTCCTCCTCCTACGAGCAGTACTTC | CASSRTGSSSYEQYF
- | 14 | TRBJ2-7 | TRBV5-1 | TRBD2 | TGCGCCAGCAGCTGGACTAGCGGAACCTACGAGCAGTACTTC | CASSWTSGTYEQYF
- | 14 | TRBJ2-5 | TRBV12-5 | - | TGTGCTAGTGGTTTGGGGGCAGTGCAAGAGACCCAGTACTTC | CASGLGAVQETQYF
- | 13 | TRBJ1-5 | TRBV30 | - | TGTGCCTGGGCACAGGGTATGAATCAGCCCCAGCATTTT | CAWAQGMNQPQHF
- | 17 | TRBJ2-5 | TRBV30 | TRBD2 | TGTGCCTGGAGGACCCCCCGGCTAGCGGGAGTAGGGGAGACCCAGTACTTC | CAWRTPRLAGVGETQYF
- | 17 | TRBJ2-3 | TRBV27 | TRBD2 | TGTGCCAGCAGTTTATCAGGCGGGAGGGCCGAGGGAGATACGCAGTATTTT | CASSLSGGRAEGDTQYF
- | 16 | TRBJ2-7 | TRBV7-9 | TRBD1 | TGTGCCAGCAGCTTAGGGGGACAGGGAGAGACCTACGAGCAGTACTTC | CASSLGGQGETYEQYF
- | 13 | TRBJ2-7 | TRBV7-6 | - | TGTGCCAGCAGCCCGGACAGCTCCTACGAGCAGTACTTC | CASSPDSSYEQYF
- | 15 | TRBJ2-1 | TRBV5-4 | TRBD2 | TGTGCCAGCAGCTCGACTAGCGGATCATACAATGAGCAGTTCTTC | CASSSTSGSYNEQFF
- | 15 | TRBJ2-5 | TRBV7-9 | - | TGTGCCAGCAGCTCCCCGGTCGGGGGTATTGAGACCCAGTACTTC | CASSSPVGGIETQYF
- | 14 | TRBJ2-3 | TRBV2 | - | TGTGCCAGCAGCGGGACTCCCCCTTCCGGTACGCAGTATTTT | CASSGTPPSGTQYF
- | 13 | TRBJ2-7 | TRBV7-8 | - | TGTGCCAGCACCCCAGAACCCAGGGGCGAGCAGTACTTC | CASTPEPRGEQYF
few | 14 | TRBJ2-5 | TRBV5-1 | TRBD1 | TGCGCCAGCAGCTTGGGGACAGGGGGAGAGACCCAGTACTTC | CASSLGTGGETQYF
- | 15 | TRBJ1-6 | TRBV12-5 | - | TGTGCTAGTGGTCCCGGGGGCTCCTATAATTCACCCCTCCACTTT | CASGPGGSYNSPLHF